The T cell receptor (beta chain) described here comes from a study of chemoradiotherapy in HPV16-positive cancers. Study-wide results and limits: HPV-responsive T-cell expansion during chemoradiotherapy was linked to improved recurrence-free survival in HPV16-positive patients. Only two HPV16-positive patients supplied the functional HPV-specificity definition. Candidate HPV-specific clones and E7-related TCR motifs grew in tumor during treatment.

As regards this clone: Its specificity is not known.

Repeated repertoire sampling spanned the course of chemoradiotherapy. Sequenced by immunoSEQ multiplex PCR; TCRdb stores in-frame clones only, minus some. The sample lists 7,500 to 10,000 clones, around 76% occurring once. The specimen was collected from a patient who underwent chemoradiotherapy. This sequence originates from a human donor with HPV-associated anogenital cancer.

CDR3 coding DNA: TGTGCCAGCTCACCCGGGACTAGCGGGAGGTCAAATACGCAGTATTTT. Translation: CASSPGTSGRSNTQYF. V is TRBV18 and J is TRBJ2-3; 15 positions agree with TRBD2. Germline assignment: CDR1 KGHSH and CDR2 LQKENI. V was pared by 3 bases and J by 7 bases, with 5 bases of the junction left unmatched. CDR3 length equals 16 residues.